This TCR beta chain was recovered during a study of blood T cell repertoires in COVID-19. Repertoires were generated with immunoSEQ multiplex PCR, while TCRdb's copy carries only in-frame clones and drops some. This repertoire shows over 60,000 clones, 80% found once; its top ten account for almost 10%. The sequence was collected from a human donor in a cohort sampled during active COVID-19. Sequences were obtained from peripheral blood.

In nucleotides, the CDR3 is TGTGCCAGCAGCTTAGTTGTCTCGGGAGGGCCCTATGAGCAGTTCTTC. Residues: CASSLVVSGGPYEQFF. The rearrangement joins TRBV7-2 to TRBJ2-1; 8 nucleotides align to TRBD2. The junction had 10 bases not matched to a gene; V was cut back by 1 base and J by 8 bases. This CDR3 comprises 16 residues. Germline lookup yields CDR1 SGHTA and CDR2 FQGNSA.